What follows are 2 T cell receptor beta chains derived from one specimen sequenced in a study of T-cell reconstitution after alpha-beta-depleted transplantation in children. Unique molecular identifiers were incorporated into the prepared TCRbeta library. In TCRdb, the PCR reads were re-called with MiXCR into one record per CDR3 protein. The sample yields hundreds of thousands of distinct CDR3 sequences, about 16% seen once. Sample: PBMCs, mostly from graft donor cells, taken 360 days after TCRalphabeta/CD19-depleted stem cell transplant. These receptors all come from a male patient aged 10 to 17 who had a stem cell transplant for acute lymphoblastic leukemia, so the T cells may come from the graft donor.

V is TRBV6-4 and J is TRBJ2-6; TRBD2 is a possible D gene (6 bases). Germline CDR1 reads MRHNA; CDR2 reads SNTAGT. V was clipped by 2 bases and J by 0 bases, with 11 bases between them. CDR3 length: 17 residues. CDR3 residues: CASSDRDSGSGANVLTF. CDR3 sequence (DNA): TGTGCCAGCAGTGACCGGGACTCCGGCTCTGGGGCCAACGTCCTGACTTTC.

The chain couples TRBV5-4 to TRBJ2-5, with D perhaps being TRBD1 or TRBD2 (5 bases each). V was cut by 4 bases and J by 5 bases, with 24 bases left in between. The CDR3 contains 17 residues. Germline V gives CDR1 SGHNT, CDR2 YYREEE (reference sequence). As DNA, the CDR3 is TGTGCCAGCAGCCCAACCCTAACCCTAATTGAGGGGGAGACCCAGTACTTC. Protein sequence: CASSPTLTLIEGETQYF.